This T cell receptor beta chain was recorded in a study of memory CD4+ T cells and cytomegalovirus serostatus. The sort gate was single viable CD3+CD4+CD8-CD45RO+ cells for memory CD4+ T cells. There are a few counts of this clone. CDR1 and CDR2 (germline): MNHNS, SASEGT. CDR3 length equals 15 residues. The ends were cut back, 4 bases at V and 2 bases at J, with 12 bases in the middle. Assay: immunoSEQ multiplex PCR; the TCRdb copy retains only in-frame clones and omits some. The sample comprises around 60,000 clones, roughly 84% of which are singletons, and roughly 0.5% rests with the top ten. Sequenced material: memory CD4+ T cells from blood. The TCR comes from an adult in good health and CMV-seronegative. Some clones in this sample may be carry-over from other donors' samples. V usage is TRBV6-1 and J usage is TRBJ1-5; TRBD1 is a possible D gene (6 bases). The CDR3 spells CASSVKGHGNQPQHF. The CDR3 bases are TGTGCCAGCAGTGTGAAGGGACATGGCAATCAGCCCCAGCATTTT.